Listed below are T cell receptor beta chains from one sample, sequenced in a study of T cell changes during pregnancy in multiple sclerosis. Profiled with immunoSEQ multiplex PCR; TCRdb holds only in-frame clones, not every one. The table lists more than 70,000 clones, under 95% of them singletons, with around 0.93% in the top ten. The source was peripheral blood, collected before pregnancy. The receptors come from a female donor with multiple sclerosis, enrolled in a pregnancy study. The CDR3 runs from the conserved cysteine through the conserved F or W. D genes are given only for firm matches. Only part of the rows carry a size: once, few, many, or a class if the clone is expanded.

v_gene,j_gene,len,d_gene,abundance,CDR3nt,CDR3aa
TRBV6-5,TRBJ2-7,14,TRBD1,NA,TGTGCCAGCAGGGACCAGGGACAGAGCTACGAGCAGTACTTC,CASRDQGQSYEQYF
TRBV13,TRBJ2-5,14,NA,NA,TGTGCCAGCAGCCTCCTTTCGGGGGAGGAGACCCAGTACTTC,CASSLLSGEETQYF
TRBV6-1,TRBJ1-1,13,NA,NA,TGTGCCAGCAGTGGAAGGGGGAACACTGAAGCTTTCTTT,CASSGRGNTEAFF
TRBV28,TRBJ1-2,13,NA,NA,TGTGCCAGCAGTTTGGGCAGCGGGTCTGGCTACGCCTTC,CASSLGSGSGYAF
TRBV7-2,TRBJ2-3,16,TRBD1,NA,TGTGCCAGCAGCCTCCGACAGGGGGCAGTGACAGGTACGCAGTATTTT,CASSLRQGAVTGTQYF
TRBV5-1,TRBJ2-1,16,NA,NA,TGCGCCAGCAGCTTGGAGGGGTCGGCGGCCTACAATGAGCAGTTCTTC,CASSLEGSAAYNEQFF
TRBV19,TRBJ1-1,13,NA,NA,TGTGCCAGTAGTACAGGGTTTTGGGCTGAAGCTTTCTTT,CASSTGFWAEAFF
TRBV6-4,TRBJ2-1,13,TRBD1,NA,TGTGCCAGGTTAAGAGACAGGGTGGATGAGCAGTTCTTC,CARLRDRVDEQFF
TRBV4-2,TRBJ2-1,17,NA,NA,TGTGCCAGCAGCCAAGCCGGGTTTAAGGACAGATACAATGAGCAGTTCTTC,CASSQAGFKDRYNEQFF
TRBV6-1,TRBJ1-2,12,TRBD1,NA,TGTGCCAGCAGGGACAGGGCCGGTGGCTACACCTTC,CASRDRAGGYTF
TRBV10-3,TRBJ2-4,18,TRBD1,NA,TGTGCCATCAGCCCCTTCGTCGGACAGGGGGCTTCCAAAAACATTCAGTACTTC,CAISPFVGQGASKNIQYF
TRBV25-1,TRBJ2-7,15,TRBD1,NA,TGTGCCAGCAGTGGGCAGTCGGGACAGCACTACGAGCAGTACTTC,CASSGQSGQHYEQYF
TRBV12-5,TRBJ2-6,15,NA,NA,TGTGCTAGTGGTTTGGCCCACTCTGGGGCCAACGTCCTGACTTTC,CASGLAHSGANVLTF
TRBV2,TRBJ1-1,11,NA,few,TGTGCCAGCAGTGAATACCAGGGGGCTTTCTTT,CASSEYQGAFF
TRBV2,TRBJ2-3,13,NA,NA,TGTGCCGGGCTTGGGGAGAGCACAGATACGCAGTATTTT,CAGLGESTDTQYF
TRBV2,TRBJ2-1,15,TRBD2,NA,TGTGCCAGCAGTGGACCGGGACTAGCAGCAGGGGAGCAGTTCTTC,CASSGPGLAAGEQFF
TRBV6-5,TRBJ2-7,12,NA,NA,TGTGCCAGCAGATCAGGGCTCCACGAGCAGTACTTC,CASRSGLHEQYF
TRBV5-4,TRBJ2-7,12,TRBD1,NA,TGTGCCAGCAGCCGTACAGGGGGCGAGCAGTACTTC,CASSRTGGEQYF
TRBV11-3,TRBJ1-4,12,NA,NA,TGTGCCAGCAGCCGTGCCCAGGAGGAACTGTTTTTT,CASSRAQEELFF
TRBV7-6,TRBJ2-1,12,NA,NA,TGTGCCAGCAGCCAGAGCGGAGATACCCCGTTCTTC,CASSQSGDTPFF
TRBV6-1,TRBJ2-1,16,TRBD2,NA,TGTGCCAGCAGTGAAGCGCCCGGACTAGCGTGGGGTGAGCAGTTCTTC,CASSEAPGLAWGEQFF
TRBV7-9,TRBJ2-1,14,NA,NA,TGTGCCAGCAGCTCTGGAGCATCCTACAATGAGCAGTTCTTC,CASSSGASYNEQFF
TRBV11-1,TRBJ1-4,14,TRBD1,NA,TGTGCCAGCAGCCCCGGGACAGGGGTGGAAAAACTGTTTTTT,CASSPGTGVEKLFF
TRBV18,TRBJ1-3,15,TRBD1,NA,TGTGCCAGCTCACCAAAGGGGGCTGCCGGAAACACCATATATTTT,CASSPKGAAGNTIYF
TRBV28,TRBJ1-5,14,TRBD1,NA,TGTGCCAGCAGCATGACATCCCTCGGACAGGGGGAGAATTTT,CASSMTSLGQGENF
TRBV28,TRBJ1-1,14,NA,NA,TGTGCCAGCAGTTTGCCGGGTCGCGTGACTGAAGCTTTCTTT,CASSLPGRVTEAFF
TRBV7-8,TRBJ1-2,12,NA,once,TGTGCCAGCAGCATTAGCGGGGATGGCTACACCTTC,CASSISGDGYTF
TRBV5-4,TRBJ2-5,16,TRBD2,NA,TGTGCCAGCAGCTTGGTTCTAGCGGGGAACCAAGAGACCCAGTACTTC,CASSLVLAGNQETQYF
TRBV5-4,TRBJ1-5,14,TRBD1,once,TGTGCCAGCAGCTTGGAGGGGGCTGATCAGCCCCAGCATTTT,CASSLEGADQPQHF
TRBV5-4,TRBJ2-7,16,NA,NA,TGTGCCAGCAGCTTGTTTGGCTCTGGCAGGATCCACGAGCAGTACTTC,CASSLFGSGRIHEQYF
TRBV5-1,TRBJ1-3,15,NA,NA,TGCGCCAGCAGCTTAAGTCCCGGGACTGGAAACACCATATATTTT,CASSLSPGTGNTIYF
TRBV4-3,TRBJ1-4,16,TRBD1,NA,TGCGCCAGCAGCCCGACAGGGGGATCTGGTAATGAAAAACTGTTTTTT,CASSPTGGSGNEKLFF
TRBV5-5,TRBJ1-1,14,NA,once,TGTGCCAGCAGCTTGGTAACCCGCAACTCCGAAGCTTTCTTT,CASSLVTRNSEAFF
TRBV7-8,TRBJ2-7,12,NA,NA,TGTGCCAGCGCCCACGCGTGGTCCGAGCAGTACTTC,CASAHAWSEQYF
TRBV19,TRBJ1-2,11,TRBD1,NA,TGTGCCACCTCGGACAGGGACGGCTACACCTTC,CATSDRDGYTF
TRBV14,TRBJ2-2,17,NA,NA,TGTGCCAGCAGCCGACAAAAAGGGGGGGTGAGCACCGGGGAGCTGTTTTTT,CASSRQKGGVSTGELFF
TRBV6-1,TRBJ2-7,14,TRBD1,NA,TGTGCCAGCAGTCCACAGGGGAGCTCCTACGAGCAGTACTTC,CASSPQGSSYEQYF
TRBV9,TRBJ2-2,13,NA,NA,TGTGCCAGCAGGCAGGGGCTGACCGGGGAGCTGTTTTTT,CASRQGLTGELFF
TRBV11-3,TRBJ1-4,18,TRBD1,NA,TGTGCCAGCAGCCTTCGTCCCGGGACAGGGATTGTAATGAAAAATCTGTTTTTT,CASSLRPGTGIVMKNLFF
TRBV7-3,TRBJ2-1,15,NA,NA,TGTGCCAGCAGCTTCGGACTGGGTGGTTGGGATGAGCAGTTCTTC,CASSFGLGGWDEQFF
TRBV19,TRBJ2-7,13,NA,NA,TGTGCCAGTAGTATTGACATAAGCTACGAGCAGTACTTC,CASSIDISYEQYF
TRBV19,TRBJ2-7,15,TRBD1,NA,TGTGCCAGTAGTGTCTCGACAGGGTCCACCTACGAGCAGTACTTC,CASSVSTGSTYEQYF
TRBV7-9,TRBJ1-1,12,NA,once,TGTGCCAGCAGCTATATGAACACTGAAGCTTTCTTT,CASSYMNTEAFF
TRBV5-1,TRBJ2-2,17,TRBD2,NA,TGCGCCAGCAGCTTGGCCTTACTAGCGGACTACACCGGGGAGCTGTTTTTT,CASSLALLADYTGELFF
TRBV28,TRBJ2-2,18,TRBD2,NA,TGTGCCAGCAGTTTATGGAGGACTAGCGGCGGGGGGACCGGGGAGCTGTTTTTT,CASSLWRTSGGGTGELFF
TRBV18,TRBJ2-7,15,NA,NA,TGTGCCAGCTCACCAAACAGGCCCACTCCTTACGAGCAGTACTTC,CASSPNRPTPYEQYF
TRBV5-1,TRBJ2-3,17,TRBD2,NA,TGCGCCAGCAGCTTGGGGTTGCTAGCGGGCGGCACAGATACGCAGTATTTT,CASSLGLLAGGTDTQYF
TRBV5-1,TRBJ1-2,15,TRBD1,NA,TGCGCCAGCAGCCCTGGACAGGGGAACAGCTATGGCTACACCTTC,CASSPGQGNSYGYTF
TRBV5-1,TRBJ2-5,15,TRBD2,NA,TGCGCCAGCAGCTTGGGTACTAGCGGTCAAGAGACCCAGTACTTC,CASSLGTSGQETQYF
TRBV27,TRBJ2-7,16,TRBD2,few,TGTGCCAGCAGTTTAGAGTGGGCTAGCGGGAGGTACGAGCAGTACTTC,CASSLEWASGRYEQYF
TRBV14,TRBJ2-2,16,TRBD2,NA,TGTGCCAGCAGTCCGGGGGGGGCCCCTAACACCGGGGAGCTGTTTTTT,CASSPGGAPNTGELFF
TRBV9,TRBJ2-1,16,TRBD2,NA,TGTGCCAGCACCCCCAGACTAGCGGTAACCTACAATGAGCAGTTCTTC,CASTPRLAVTYNEQFF
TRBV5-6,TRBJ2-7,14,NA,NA,TGTGCCAGCAGCTTGAACGGGGGGCCCTACGAGCAGTACTTC,CASSLNGGPYEQYF
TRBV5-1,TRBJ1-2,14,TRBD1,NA,TGCGCCAGCAGCCCTGGACAGGGGGCCGATGGCTACACCTTC,CASSPGQGADGYTF
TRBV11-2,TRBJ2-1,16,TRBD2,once,TGTGCCAGCAGCTTAGATCAACTAGCGGGGGACAATGAGCAGTTCTTC,CASSLDQLAGDNEQFF
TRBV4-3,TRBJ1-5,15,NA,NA,TGCGCCAGCAGCCAAGAAAGGCGGGGGCGGCAGCCCCAGCATTTT,CASSQERRGRQPQHF
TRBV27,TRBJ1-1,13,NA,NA,TGTGCCAGCAGTTTCTATAGGGGGACTGAAGCTTTCTTT,CASSFYRGTEAFF
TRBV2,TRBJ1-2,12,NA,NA,TGTGCCAGCAATGAGGAGACCTATGGCTACACCTTC,CASNEETYGYTF